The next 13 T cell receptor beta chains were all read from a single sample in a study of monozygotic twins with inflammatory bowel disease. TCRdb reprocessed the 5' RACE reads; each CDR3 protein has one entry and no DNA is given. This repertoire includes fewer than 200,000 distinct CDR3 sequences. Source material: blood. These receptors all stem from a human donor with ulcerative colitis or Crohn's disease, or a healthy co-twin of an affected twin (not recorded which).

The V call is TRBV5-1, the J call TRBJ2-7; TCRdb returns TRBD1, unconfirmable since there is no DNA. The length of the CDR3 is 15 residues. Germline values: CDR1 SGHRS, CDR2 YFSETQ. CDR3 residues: CASSLAAGIPYEQYF. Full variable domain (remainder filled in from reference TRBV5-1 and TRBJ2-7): KAGVTQTPRYLIKTRGQQVTLSCSPISGHRSVSWYQQTPGQGLQFLFEYFSETQRNKGNFPGRFSGRQFSNSRSEMNVSTLELGDSALYLCASSLAAGIPYEQYFGPGTRLTVT.

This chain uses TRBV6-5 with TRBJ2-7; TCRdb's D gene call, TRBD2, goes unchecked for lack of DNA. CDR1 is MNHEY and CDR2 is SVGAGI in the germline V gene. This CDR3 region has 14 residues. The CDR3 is CASGLAGGFHEQYF.

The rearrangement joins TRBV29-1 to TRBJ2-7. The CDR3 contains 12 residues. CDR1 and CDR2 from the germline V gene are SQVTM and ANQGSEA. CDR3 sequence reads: CSVDTGSHEQYF.

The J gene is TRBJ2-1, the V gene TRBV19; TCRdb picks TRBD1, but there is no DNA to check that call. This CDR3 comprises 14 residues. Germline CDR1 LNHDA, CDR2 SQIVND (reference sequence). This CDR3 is CASSITRDRDEQFF. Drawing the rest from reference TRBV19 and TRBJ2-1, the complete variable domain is DGGITQSPKYLFRKEGQNVTLSCEQNLNHDAMYWYRQDPGQGLRLIYYSQIVNDFQKGDIAEGYSVSREKKESFPLTVTSAQKNPTAFYLCASSITRDRDEQFFGPGTRLTVL.

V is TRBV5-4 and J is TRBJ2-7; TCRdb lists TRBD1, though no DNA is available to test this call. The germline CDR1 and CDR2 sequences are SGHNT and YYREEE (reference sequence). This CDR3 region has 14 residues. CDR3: CASSLGGGTYEQYF.

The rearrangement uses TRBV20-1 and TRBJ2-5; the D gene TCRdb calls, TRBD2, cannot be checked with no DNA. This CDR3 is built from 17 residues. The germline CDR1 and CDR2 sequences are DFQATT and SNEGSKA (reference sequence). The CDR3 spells CSASGRGGLAGEETQYF.

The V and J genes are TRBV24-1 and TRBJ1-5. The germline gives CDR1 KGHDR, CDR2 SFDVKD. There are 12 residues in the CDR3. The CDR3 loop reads CATSEKNQPQHF.

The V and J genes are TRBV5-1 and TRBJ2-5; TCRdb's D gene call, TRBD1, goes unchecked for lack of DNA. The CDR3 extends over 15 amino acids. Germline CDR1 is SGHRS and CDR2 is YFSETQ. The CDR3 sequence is CASSIQTGDGETQYF.

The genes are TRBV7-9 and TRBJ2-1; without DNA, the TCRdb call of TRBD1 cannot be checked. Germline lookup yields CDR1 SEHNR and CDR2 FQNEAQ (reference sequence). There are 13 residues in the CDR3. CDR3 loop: CASSPGHYNEQSF.

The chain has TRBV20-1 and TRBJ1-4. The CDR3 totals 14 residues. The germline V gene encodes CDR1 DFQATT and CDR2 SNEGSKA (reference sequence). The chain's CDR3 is CSAPDWSRNEKLFF.

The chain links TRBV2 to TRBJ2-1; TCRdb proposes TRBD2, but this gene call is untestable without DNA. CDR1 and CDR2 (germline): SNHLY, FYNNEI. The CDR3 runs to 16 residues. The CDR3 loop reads CASRRELAGAGNEQFF.

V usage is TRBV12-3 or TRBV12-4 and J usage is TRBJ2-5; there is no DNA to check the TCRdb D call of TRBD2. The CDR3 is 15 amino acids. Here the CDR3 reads CASSRLAGVHGTQYF.

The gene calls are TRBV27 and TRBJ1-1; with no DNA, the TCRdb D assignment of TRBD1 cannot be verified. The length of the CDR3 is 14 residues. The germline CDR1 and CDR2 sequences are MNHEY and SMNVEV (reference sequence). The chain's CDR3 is CASSWGAANTEAFF.